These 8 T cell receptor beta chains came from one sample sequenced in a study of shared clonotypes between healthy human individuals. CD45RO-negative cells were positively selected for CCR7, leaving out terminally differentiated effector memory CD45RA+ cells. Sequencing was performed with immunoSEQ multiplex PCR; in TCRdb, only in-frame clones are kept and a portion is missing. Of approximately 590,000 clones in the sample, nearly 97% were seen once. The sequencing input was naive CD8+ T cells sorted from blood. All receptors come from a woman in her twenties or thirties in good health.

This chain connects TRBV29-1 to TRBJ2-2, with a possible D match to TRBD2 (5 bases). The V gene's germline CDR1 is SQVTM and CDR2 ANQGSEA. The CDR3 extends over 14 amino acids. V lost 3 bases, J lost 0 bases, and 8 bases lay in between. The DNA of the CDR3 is TGCAGCGTTGAGCGGGCGGCGAACACCGGGGAGCTGTTTTTT. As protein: CSVERAANTGELFF.

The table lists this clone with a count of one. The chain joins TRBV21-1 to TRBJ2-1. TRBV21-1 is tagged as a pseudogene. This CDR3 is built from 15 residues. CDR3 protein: CASSKKGSSYNEQFF. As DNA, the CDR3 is TGTGCCAGCAGCAAGAAGGGGAGCTCTTACAATGAGCAGTTCTTC.

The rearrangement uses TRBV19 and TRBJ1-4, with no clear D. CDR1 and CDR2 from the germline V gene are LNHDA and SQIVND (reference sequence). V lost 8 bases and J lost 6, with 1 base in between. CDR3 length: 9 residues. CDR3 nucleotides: TGTGCCAGTCATGAAAAACTGTTTTTT. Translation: CASHEKLFF.

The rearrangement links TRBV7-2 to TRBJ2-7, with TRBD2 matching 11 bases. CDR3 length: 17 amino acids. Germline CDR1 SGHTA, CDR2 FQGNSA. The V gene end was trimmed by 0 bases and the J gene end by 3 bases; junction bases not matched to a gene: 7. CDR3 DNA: TGTGCCAGCAGCTTAGCACCGGGACTAGCGGAGAACTACGAGCAGTACTTC. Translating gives CASSLAPGLAENYEQYF.

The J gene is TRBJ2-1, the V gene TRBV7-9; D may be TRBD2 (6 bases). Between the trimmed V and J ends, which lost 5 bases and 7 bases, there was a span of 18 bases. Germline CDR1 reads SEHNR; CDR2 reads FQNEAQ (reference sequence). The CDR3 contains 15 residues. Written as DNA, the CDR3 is TGTGCCAGCAGCGCATGGCTAGGGAGGTCGAATGAGCAGTTCTTC. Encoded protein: CASSAWLGRSNEQFF.

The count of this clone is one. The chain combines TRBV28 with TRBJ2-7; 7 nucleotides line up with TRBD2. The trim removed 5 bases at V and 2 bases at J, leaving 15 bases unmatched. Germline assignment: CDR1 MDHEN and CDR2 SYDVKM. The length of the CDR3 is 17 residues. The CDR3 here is CASSLGKLALVAYEQYF. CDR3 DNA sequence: TGTGCCAGCAGTCTAGGGAAACTAGCGTTAGTCGCCTACGAGCAGTACTTC.

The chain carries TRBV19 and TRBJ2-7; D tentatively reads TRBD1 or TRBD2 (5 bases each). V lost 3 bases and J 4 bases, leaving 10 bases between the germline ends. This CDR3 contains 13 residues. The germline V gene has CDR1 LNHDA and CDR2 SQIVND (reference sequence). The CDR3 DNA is TGTGCCAGTAGTATCGGGACCATATACGAGCAGTACTTC. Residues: CASSIGTIYEQYF.

CDR3 sequence reads: CASSLDGSLNTEAFF. The DNA of the CDR3 is TGTGCCAGCAGCTTAGATGGCAGCCTGAACACTGAAGCTTTCTTT. This sequence joins TRBV7-8 and TRBJ1-1; D gene uncertain. The CDR3 length is 15 residues. V shed 1 base and J shed 0 bases, with 9 bases lying between them. Germline V CDR1 and CDR2: SGHVS, FQNEAQ. The full variable domain, in which reference TRBV7-8 and TRBJ1-1 provide the parts outside the CDR3, is GAGVSQSPRYKVAKRGQDVALRCDPISGHVSLFWYQQALGQGPEFLTYFQNEAQLDKSGLPSDRFFAERPEGSVSTLKIQRTQQEDSAVYLCASSLDGSLNTEAFFGQGTRLTVV.